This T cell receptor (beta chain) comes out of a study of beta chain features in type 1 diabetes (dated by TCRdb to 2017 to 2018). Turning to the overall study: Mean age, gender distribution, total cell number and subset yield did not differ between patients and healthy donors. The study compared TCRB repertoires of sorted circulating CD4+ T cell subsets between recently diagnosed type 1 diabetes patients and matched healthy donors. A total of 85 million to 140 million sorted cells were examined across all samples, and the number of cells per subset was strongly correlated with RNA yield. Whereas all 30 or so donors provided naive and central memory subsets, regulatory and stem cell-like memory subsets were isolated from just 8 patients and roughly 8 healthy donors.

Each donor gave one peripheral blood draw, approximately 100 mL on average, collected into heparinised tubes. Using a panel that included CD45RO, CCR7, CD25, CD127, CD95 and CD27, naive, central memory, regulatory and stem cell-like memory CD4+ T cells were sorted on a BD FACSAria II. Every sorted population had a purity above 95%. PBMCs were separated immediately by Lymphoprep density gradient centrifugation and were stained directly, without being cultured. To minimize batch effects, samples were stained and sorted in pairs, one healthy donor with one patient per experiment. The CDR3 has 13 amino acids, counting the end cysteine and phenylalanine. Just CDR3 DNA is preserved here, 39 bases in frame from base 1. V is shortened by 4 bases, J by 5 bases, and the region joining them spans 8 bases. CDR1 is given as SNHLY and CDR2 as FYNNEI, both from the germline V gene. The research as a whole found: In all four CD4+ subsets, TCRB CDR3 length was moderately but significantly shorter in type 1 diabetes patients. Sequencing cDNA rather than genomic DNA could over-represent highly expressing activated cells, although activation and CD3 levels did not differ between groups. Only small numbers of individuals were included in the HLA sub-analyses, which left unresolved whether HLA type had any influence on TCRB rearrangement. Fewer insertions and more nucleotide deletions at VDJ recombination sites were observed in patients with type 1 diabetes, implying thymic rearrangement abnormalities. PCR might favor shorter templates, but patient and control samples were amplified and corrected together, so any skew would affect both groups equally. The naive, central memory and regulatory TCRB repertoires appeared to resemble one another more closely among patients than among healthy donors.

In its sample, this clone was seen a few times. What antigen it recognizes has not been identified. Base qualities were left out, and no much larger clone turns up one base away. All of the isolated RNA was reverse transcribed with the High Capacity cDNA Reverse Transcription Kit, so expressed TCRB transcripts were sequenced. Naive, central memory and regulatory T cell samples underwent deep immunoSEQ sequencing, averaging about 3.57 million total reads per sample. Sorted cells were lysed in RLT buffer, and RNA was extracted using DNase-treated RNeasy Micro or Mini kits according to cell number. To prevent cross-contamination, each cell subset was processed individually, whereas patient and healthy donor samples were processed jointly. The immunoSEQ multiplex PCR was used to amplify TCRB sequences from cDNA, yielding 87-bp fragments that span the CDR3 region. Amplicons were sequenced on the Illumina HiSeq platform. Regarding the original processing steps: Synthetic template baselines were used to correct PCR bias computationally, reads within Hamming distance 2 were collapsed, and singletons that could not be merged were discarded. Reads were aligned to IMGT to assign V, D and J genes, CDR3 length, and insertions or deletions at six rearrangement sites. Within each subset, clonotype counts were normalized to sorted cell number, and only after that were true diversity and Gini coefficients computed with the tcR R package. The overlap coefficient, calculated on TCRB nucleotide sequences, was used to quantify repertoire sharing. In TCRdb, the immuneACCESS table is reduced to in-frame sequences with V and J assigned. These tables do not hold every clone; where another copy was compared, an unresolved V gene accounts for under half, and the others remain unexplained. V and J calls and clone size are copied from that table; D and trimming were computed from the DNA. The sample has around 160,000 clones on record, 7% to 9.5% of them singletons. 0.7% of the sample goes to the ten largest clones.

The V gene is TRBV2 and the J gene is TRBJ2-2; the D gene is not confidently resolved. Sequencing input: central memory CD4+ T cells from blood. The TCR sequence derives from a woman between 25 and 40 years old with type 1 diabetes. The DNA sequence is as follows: TGTGCCAGCAGTGCAATTCCAACCGGGGAGCTGTTTTTT. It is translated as CASSAIPTGELFF.